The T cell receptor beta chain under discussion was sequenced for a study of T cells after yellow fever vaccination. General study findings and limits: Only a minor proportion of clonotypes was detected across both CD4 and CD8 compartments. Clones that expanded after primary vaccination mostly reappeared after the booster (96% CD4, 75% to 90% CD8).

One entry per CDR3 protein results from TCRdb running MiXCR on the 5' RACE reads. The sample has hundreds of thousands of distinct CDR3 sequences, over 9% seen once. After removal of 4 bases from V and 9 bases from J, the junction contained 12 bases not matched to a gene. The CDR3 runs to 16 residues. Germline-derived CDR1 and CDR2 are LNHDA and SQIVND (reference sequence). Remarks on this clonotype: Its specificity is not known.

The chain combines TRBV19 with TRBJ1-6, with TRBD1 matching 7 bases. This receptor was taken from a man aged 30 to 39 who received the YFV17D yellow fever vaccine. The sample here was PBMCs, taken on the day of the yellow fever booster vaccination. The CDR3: CASSTQEPGGTSPLHF. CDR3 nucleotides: TGTGCCAGTAGTACCCAAGAACCAGGGGGAACTTCACCCCTCCACTTT.